Detailed here is one TCR beta chain. Its antigen remains undetermined. No quality values exist for individual bases; no much larger clone is one base distant. The data originate from a study of blood T cell repertoires in COVID-19 (TCRdb year 2020). General notes on the study: Samples covering the acute and convalescent phases of COVID-19 were provided by collaborators in the United States, Italy and Spain. A freely available public database, intended as a resource for researchers studying the immune response to SARS-CoV-2, is where the repertoires were released. The material from the prospective study consisted of cDNA or gDNA derived from T cells, B-cell-depleted T cells, or PBMCs. Nearly every sample came with metadata listing a de-identified subject ID, COVID-19 status, age in years and sex. HLA class I and class II types, where available, came from metadata supplied by the sample provider rather than from assay-based typing. The samples were drawn from the first 160 participants of the ongoing ImmuneRACE study and from 950 to 1,500 subjects provided by 6 global collaborators. Deeply sampled blood TCRbeta repertoires from subjects exposed to, actively infected with, or recovered from COVID-19 were included in the dataset.

Here is what the overall study found, with its caveats: The amount of clinical and demographic metadata varied by source and participant and was provided uncurated.

CDR1 and CDR2, looked up from the germline V gene, are SGHVS and FNYEAQ. After removal of 4 bases from V and 4 bases from J, the junction retains 4 bases not matched to a gene. The CDR3 contains 14 residues, cysteine and phenylalanine counted. Kept here is only the CDR3 DNA, which spans 42 bases and is read in frame from base 1. TCRbeta CDR3 regions were amplified from genomic DNA by means of the immunoSEQ Assay, a bias-controlled multiplex PCR. Processing in the source paper ran as follows. Within the assay, amplification of reference gene primers was used to estimate how many nucleated cells each sample contained. To quantify the absolute abundance of each unique TCRbeta CDR3 rearrangement, sequence reads were collapsed and filtered. For each sample, productive Simpson clonality was calculated by taking the square root of Simpson's diversity index across productive rearrangements. In its TCRdb copy, this immuneACCESS table keeps in-frame sequences only and misses some clones. Where compared with another copy, unresolved V genes explain less than half of these, and the others have no known cause. V and J calls and clone size are as listed in that table; D and trimming were resolved from the DNA. A total of 55,000 to 65,000 clones appear in this sample, approximately 83% of them only once. The top ten constitute about 3.5% of the sample.

The collaborating institutions used their own protocols to collect whole blood in K2EDTA tubes. For TCRbeta analysis, collaborators shipped samples in one of three forms: frozen whole blood, isolated PBMCs, or DNA extracted from either of those sample types. The chain is encoded by TRBV7-6 joined to TRBJ2-5; 9 central bases correspond to TRBD1. Specimen: peripheral blood. The sequence was collected from a woman aged 80 or older with acute or convalescent COVID-19. The CDR3 here reads CASSSRGQGETQYF. The nucleotides are TGTGCCAGCAGCTCCCGGGGACAGGGAGAGACCCAGTACTTC.